This record looks at one TCR beta chain sequence and its context. This CDR3 contains 13 residues. V gave up 4 bases and J gave up 7 bases, with 13 bases separating them. CDR1 is LNHDA and CDR2 is SQIVND in the germline V gene (reference sequence). The treatment is: around 19 received Ad26.COV2.S at low or high dose, single or two shots; roughly five received placebo; per-sample allocation not given. Vaccine and placebo recipients were sampled on day 63 after the first injection. This entry comes from a study of Ad26.COV2.S vaccination and SARS-CoV-2 variants. As for the study in general: The donor participated in the COV1001 trial, in its Ad26.COV2.S arm.

Profiling relied on immunoSEQ multiplex PCR, and the TCRdb table lists in-frame clones only, not all of them. Found here are hundreds of thousands of clones, around 92% of them singletons; the top ten hold nearly 1.5%. Sequencing used peripheral blood, obtained in a trial of Ad26.COV2.S vaccine versus placebo. The receptor was isolated from a person aged 18-60 years who received the Ad26.COV2.S COVID-19 vaccine or a placebo. V is TRBV19 and J is TRBJ2-5, with D possibly TRBD2 on 6 matching bases. The CDR3 DNA follows: TGTGCCAGTAGTACAGACCCGGAGGGGACCCAGTACTTC. Amino acids: CASSTDPEGTQYF.